The 3 T cell receptor beta chains below were found in one sample sequenced in a study of T cell changes during pregnancy in multiple sclerosis. Sequenced by immunoSEQ multiplex PCR; TCRdb stores in-frame clones only, minus some. The sample has tens of thousands of clones, approximately 90% seen once; the top ten hold roughly 2.5%. Sequencing used peripheral blood, obtained in the first trimester of pregnancy. These receptors all come from a female donor with multiple sclerosis, enrolled in a pregnancy study.

This chain uses TRBV30 with TRBJ1-3; 8 bases match TRBD1. Unmatched junction bases numbered 3, after V lost 5 bases and J lost 3 bases. The V gene's germline CDR1 is GTSNPN and CDR2 SVGIG (reference sequence). This CDR3 has 13 residues. The CDR3 is CAWQGANGNTIYF. The CDR3 DNA sequence: TGTGCCTGGCAGGGGGCGAATGGAAACACCATATATTTT.

This clone was seen only a few times. The J gene is TRBJ1-1, the V gene TRBV19; D is undetermined. Per the germline V gene, CDR1 is LNHDA and CDR2 is SQIVND (reference sequence). The CDR3 runs to 12 residues. Trimming cost V 3 bases and J 5 bases, with 7 bases left between them. The CDR3 reads CASSMGRTEAFF. The CDR3 coding sequence is TGTGCCAGTAGTATGGGGAGGACTGAAGCTTTCTTT.

The V and J genes are TRBV7-3 and TRBJ2-2, with 7 bases identical to TRBD1. J gave up 6 bases and V 2 bases, and 9 bases lay outside the gene matches. CDR3 size: 16 residues. Germline CDR1 reads SGHTA; CDR2 reads FQGTGA. This CDR3 reads CASSLHETGFAGELFF. CDR3 in DNA: TGTGCCAGCAGCTTACATGAGACAGGGTTTGCCGGGGAGCTGTTTTTT.